One sample yielded the 18 T cell receptor beta chains listed below, sequenced in a study of human CD8 memory T cell subsets. Production of TCR beta libraries used UMI-labeled 5' RACE as the method. TCRdb derives one entry per CDR3 protein from the 5' RACE reads, leaving out DNA. Its listing shows more than 8,000 distinct CDR3 sequences. The sequencing sample was made of CD8+ T cells from PBMCs. These receptors all stem from a human donor in good health.

The rearrangement joins TRBV12-3 or TRBV12-4 to TRBJ2-3; as DNA is missing, the TRBD1 call by TCRdb cannot be tested. This CDR3 has 12 residues. The CDR3 loop is CASGGGTDTQYF.

CDR3 sequence reads: CASRDREGQPQHF. The genes are TRBV6-5 and TRBJ1-5; TCRdb outputs TRBD1, but without DNA this stays unchecked. Per germline, CDR1 MNHEY and CDR2 SVGAGI. The CDR3 is 13 amino acids.

This chain uses TRBV20-1 with TRBJ1-4. The CDR3 runs to 14 residues. CDR1 and CDR2 from the germline V gene are DFQATT and SNEGSKA (reference sequence). The CDR3 sequence is CSARSDATNEKLFF.

J is TRBJ1-1 and V is TRBV15. The CDR3 has 15 residues. Germline assignment: CDR1 LNHNV and CDR2 YYDKDF (reference sequence). CDR3 residues: CATSERPRFLAEAFF.

The chain uses TRBV11-2 and TRBJ1-1. CDR1 is SGHAT, CDR2 FQNNGV, per germline. The CDR3 runs 12 residues. The CDR3 loop reads CASSATGREAFF.

This sequence joins TRBV19 and TRBJ1-1; TCRdb calls TRBD1, which cannot be checked without DNA. The CDR3 runs to 15 residues. The germline gives CDR1 LNHDA, CDR2 SQIVND (reference sequence). The CDR3 reads CASTLPAGQGTEAFF. Full variable domain (outside the CDR3, taken from reference TRBV19 and TRBJ1-1): DGGITQSPKYLFRKEGQNVTLSCEQNLNHDAMYWYRQDPGQGLRLIYYSQIVNDFQKGDIAEGYSVSREKKESFPLTVTSAQKNPTAFYLCASTLPAGQGTEAFFGQGTRLTVV.

This chain uses TRBV13 with TRBJ2-7; absent DNA, TCRdb's TRBD2 call cannot be checked. The germline V gene encodes CDR1 PRHDT and CDR2 FYEKMQ (reference sequence). This CDR3 spans 17 amino acids. CDR3 region: CASSPLQAGLASKVEYF.

The CDR3 loop is CASSLVGVGENTEAFF. The chain links TRBV5-1 to TRBJ1-1; TCRdb picks TRBD1, but there is no DNA to check that call. The germline V gene has CDR1 SGHRS and CDR2 YFSETQ. The CDR3 consists of 16 residues.

This rearrangement joins TRBV28 to TRBJ1-2; TCRdb proposes TRBD1, but this gene call is untestable without DNA. CDR1 and CDR2 from the germline V gene are MDHEN and SYDVKM. CDR3 length: 18 residues. CDR3 region: CASSSDPGQWDILYGYTF.

The V and J genes are TRBV12-3 or TRBV12-4 and TRBJ2-7; the TRBD1 assignment by TCRdb is unverifiable without DNA. This CDR3 has 14 residues. The CDR3 is CASSPLDRGYEQYF.

The rearrangement uses TRBV6-2 or TRBV6-3 and TRBJ2-2; lacking DNA, the TRBD1 call made by TCRdb goes unchecked. This CDR3 region has 16 residues. The germline gives CDR1 MNHEY, CDR2 SVGEGT. Here the CDR3 reads CASSRWSGYTTGELFF.

The chain recombines TRBV11-2 with TRBJ2-1. CDR1 and CDR2 from the germline V gene are SGHAT and FQNNGV. CDR3 size: 13 residues. CDR3 in amino acids: CASSSELSDEQFF.

The J gene is TRBJ1-2, the V gene TRBV28. CDR3 length equals 13 residues. Germline CDR1 and CDR2: MDHEN and SYDVKM. CDR3 region: CASSLGENYGYTF.

This chain uses TRBV28 with TRBJ2-1; TCRdb's assignment of TRBD2 cannot be checked, as there is no DNA. CDR1 is MDHEN and CDR2 is SYDVKM in the germline V gene. This CDR3 spans 18 amino acids. CDR3 loop: CASSLFPPGTSGSYEQFF.

The chain carries TRBV18 and TRBJ2-3; checking the TCRdb D call of TRBD1 is not possible without DNA. The CDR3 is 19 amino acids. Germline values: CDR1 KGHSH, CDR2 LQKENI. The CDR3 loop is CASSPPSARGLHSTDTQYF. Complete variable domain (other parts from reference TRBV18 and TRBJ2-3): NAGVMQNPRHLVRRRGQEARLRCSPMKGHSHVYWYRQLPEEGLKFMVYLQKENIIDESGMPKERFSAEFPKEGPSILRIQQVVRGDSAAYFCASSPPSARGLHSTDTQYFGPGTRLTVL.

The rearrangement links TRBV7-8 to TRBJ1-1; TCRdb reports TRBD1, a call that lacks DNA to check it against. The CDR3 spans 17 residues. The germline CDR1 and CDR2 sequences are SGHVS and FQNEAQ. The CDR3 loop is CASSSNRFGGMNTEAFF.

J is TRBJ1-1 and V is TRBV12-3 or TRBV12-4; TCRdb reports TRBD1, a call that lacks DNA to check it against. The CDR3 is made up of 15 amino acids. The CDR3 loop is CASSFLPDRHTEAFF.

The J gene is TRBJ2-5, the V gene TRBV15; TCRdb outputs TRBD1, but without DNA this stays unchecked. Germline V gene data show CDR1 as LNHNV and CDR2 as YYDKDF (reference sequence). CDR3 size: 15 residues. The CDR3 region is CATSSLRGVGETQYF.